Each of the 32 T cell receptor beta chains below was sequenced from the same sample in a study of tumor-infiltrating lymphocytes in primary liver carcinoma. A primer matching the constant region was used to make TCR beta cDNA from 500 ng of total RNA. Generation of the TCR beta libraries relied on three nested multiplex PCR rounds using slightly modified ARM-PCR. Use of TRBV1-TRBV30 forward primers with a C-beta reverse primer characterized the first two PCR rounds, which lasted around 9 cycles each. TCRdb reprocessed the multiplex PCR reads via MiXCR and lists one record per CDR3 protein. The repertoire consists of roughly 49,000 distinct CDR3 sequences, with less than 75% occurring once and the leading ten covering just under 30%. The roughly 19-32 mg bulk tissue piece was not sorted before simultaneous RNA and DNA extraction. Sample: liver tumor tissue from sampling region 5. Subset reported: tumor region T5, tumor centre. The source is a man aged 35-49 years with primary liver carcinoma and hepatitis B virus infection.

A single count supports this clonotype. The junction and the germline gene differ at one end; a read error may be behind it. This sequence joins TRBV29-1 and TRBJ2-2, with a tentative D call TRBD2 (5 bases). The CDR3 has 15 amino acids. Germline V gene lookup returns CDR1 SQVTM and CDR2 ANQGSEA. The CDR3 sequence is CSIGSSAGNTGELFF. CDR3 nucleotides: TGCAGCATTGGGTCTTCGGCCGGGAACACCGGGGAACTGTTTTTT.

This clonotype showed up many times. The chain links TRBV5-1 to TRBJ2-7, with TRBD1 matching 7 bases. Germline V gene lookup returns CDR1 SGHRS and CDR2 YFSETQ. The CDR3 length is 14 residues. V dropped 4 bases and J dropped 1; count of bases not matched to a gene: 5. This chain's CDR3 is CASSLTGESYEQYF. The CDR3 bases are TGCGCCAGCAGCCTTACAGGGGAATCCTACGAGCAGTACTTC.

This chain links TRBV6-1 with TRBJ1-1, with D tentatively TRBD1 (5 bases). The V gene lost 4 bases and the J gene lost 6 bases, with 24 bases spanning the gap. The CDR3 is made up of 17 amino acids. The germline CDR1 and CDR2 sequences are MNHNS and SASEGT. The CDR3 DNA is TGTGCCAGCAGTGGCCTGGACACTGACTTCGGATATGCTGAAGCTTTCTTT. Its protein product is CASSGLDTDFGYAEAFF.

Concerning this clonotype itself: A junction end diverges from the germline sequence, so it may reflect a read error. The genes are TRBV10-1 and TRBJ2-2, with D tentatively TRBD2 (6 bases). The CDR3 is made up of 15 amino acids. Germline V CDR1 and CDR2: WNHNN, SYGVQD (reference sequence). The CDR3 is CASNEGGTNSGELFF. As DNA, the CDR3 is TGCGCCAGCAATGAAGGCGGGACGAACTCCGGGGAGCTGTTTTTT.

With regard to this clonotype: A read error is likely, as this CDR3 ends without the conserved phenylalanine or tryptophan. This chain joins TRBV11-2 and TRBJ2-6; D unresolved. Deletions cut 1 base from V and 0 bases from J, with 13 bases between. The germline CDR1 and CDR2 sequences are SGHAT and FQNNGV. This CDR3 contains 18 residues. CDR3 sequence reads: CASSLGQGHSSGANVLTI. CDR3 nucleotide sequence: TGTGCCAGCAGCTTAGGGCAAGGGCACAGCTCTGGGGCCAACGTCCTGACTATA.

This chain connects TRBV29-1 to TRBJ2-1; tentative D call: TRBD1 (6 bases). CDR1 is SQVTM, CDR2 ANQGSEA, per germline. The length of the CDR3 is 14 residues. Trimming removed 4 bases at V and 1 base at J, with 11 bases between. DNA for the CDR3: TGCAGCGTTGTAAGACAGGAGTCCTACAATGAGCAGTTCTTC. Encoded protein: CSVVRQESYNEQFF.

Comments on this clonotype: Germline and junction disagree at one end, which may indicate a read error. V is TRBV11-2 and J is TRBJ2-3; D unresolved. CDR1 is SGHAT and CDR2 is FQNNGV in the germline V gene. CDR3 length equals 13 residues. The CDR3 sequence: CASREPGSDTQYF. The CDR3 DNA is TGTGCTAGCAGAGAACCTGGGTCGGATACGCAGTATTTT.

The sample holds many counts of this clonotype. This chain connects TRBV5-1 to TRBJ2-6; 7 bases line up with TRBD1. Germline values: CDR1 SGHRS, CDR2 YFSETQ. V shed 0 bases, J shed 5 bases, and the junction held 11 bases outside the gene matches. The CDR3 runs to 18 residues. The CDR3 DNA is TGCGCCAGCAGCTTGGAGGTAGGGGGCGTAGGAAGGGCCAACGTCCTGACTTTC. This gives the protein CASSLEVGGVGRANVLTF.

About this clonotype itself: A much larger clone differs from this one at a single base, so this may be a read error. V usage is TRBV7-9 and J usage is TRBJ1-2; maybe TRBD1 (6 bases). CDR3 length: 14 amino acids. The germline gives CDR1 SEHNR, CDR2 FQNEAQ (reference sequence). This CDR3 is CASSLGGQPYVYTF. The DNA for the CDR3 is TGTGCCAGCAGCTTAGGCGGACAGCCCTATGTCTACACCTTC.

This clonotype was recorded only once. At one end the junction does not follow the germline gene, possibly because of a read error. The chain uses TRBV4-1 and TRBJ2-1, with a weak D call TRBD2 (5 bases). The CDR3 totals 15 residues. In germline, CDR1 is MGHRA, CDR2 YSYEKL. CDR3 residues: CASNQEWENHNEQFF. In nucleotides, the CDR3 is TGCGCCAGCAACCAAGAGTGGGAGAATCACAATGAGCAGTTCTTC.

V and J are TRBV6-1 and TRBJ2-3, with D possibly being TRBD1 (5 bases). This CDR3 contains 18 residues. Per the germline V gene, CDR1 is MNHNS and CDR2 is SASEGT. Trimming took 9 bases from V and 6 from J, leaving 31 bases between them. This chain's CDR3 is CASRKNYQGSALWDTQYF. In DNA, the CDR3 is TGTGCCAGTAGGAAGAACTATCAGGGATCTGCGTTATGGGATACGCAGTATTTT.

Turning to this clonotype: This sequence may be a read error, since a much larger clone differs from it by one base. The rearrangement links TRBV6-5 to TRBJ2-5; possibly TRBD1 for D (5 bases). Per germline, CDR1 MNHEY and CDR2 SVGAGI. This CDR3 comprises 14 residues. CDR3 nucleotide sequence: TGTACCAGCAGCCCCAGACAGATGGGGGAGACCCAGTACTTC. This encodes CTSSPRQMGETQYF.

As regards this clonotype: The conserved phenylalanine or tryptophan normally closing the CDR3 is absent here, so this likely arose from a read error. The chain uses TRBV6-6 and TRBJ2-1; 9 bases match TRBD2. This CDR3 region has 15 residues. Germline values: CDR1 MNHNY, CDR2 SVGAGI (reference sequence). V lost 4 bases, J lost 7 bases, and 8 bases stayed unmatched. This CDR3 is CASSSATSGHNEQFI. The CDR3 nucleotides are TGTGCCAGCAGTTCTGCGACTAGCGGACATAATGAGCAGTTCATC.

This clonotype was detected ten times or more. The chain joins TRBV12-3 or TRBV12-4 to TRBJ1-4, with 8 bases lining up with TRBD1. This CDR3 has 15 amino acids. V lost 3 bases, J lost 8 bases, and 8 bases stayed unmatched. The CDR3 nucleotides are TGTGCCAGCAGTTTGACAGGGGTCGACCCCGAAAAACTGTTTTTT. It codes for CASSLTGVDPEKLFF.

Concerning this clonotype: A much larger clone sits a single nucleotide away, making a read error possible. V and J are TRBV28 and TRBJ1-2; 9 bases are shared with TRBD1. CDR3 length: 13 amino acids. The germline V gene has CDR1 MDHEN and CDR2 SYDVKM. V trimming: 7 bases; J trimming: 8 bases; junction bases outside the gene matches: 8. The CDR3 here is CASIRDREEGYTF. The CDR3 nucleotides read TGTGCCAGCATAAGGGACAGGGAGGAAGGCTACACCTTC.

This clonotype was seen only a few times. This chain links TRBV11-2 with TRBJ2-1; TRBD1 is a possible D gene (6 bases). There are 17 residues in the CDR3. V lost 0 bases and J lost 3, with 15 bases in between. Germline V lookup: CDR1 SGHAT, CDR2 FQNNGV. The CDR3 region is CASSLDQQGIVYNEQFF. The CDR3 DNA follows: TGTGCCAGCAGCTTAGATCAACAGGGTATAGTCTACAATGAGCAGTTCTTC.

Details on this clonotype: At one end, the junction sequence differs from germline, possibly due to a read error. The chain links TRBV29-1 to TRBJ1-1, with D perhaps matching TRBD1 (5 bases). CDR1 and CDR2 from the germline V gene are SQVTM and ANQGSEA. The CDR3 is 16 residues long. CDR3 sequence (DNA): TGCAGCGTTGGTGGGGCCACGGACGTTATGAACGCTGAAGCTTTCTTT. This gives the protein CSVGGATDVMNAEAFF.

A remark on this clonotype: The junction does not match germline at one end; this may be a read error. The chain has TRBV11-2 and TRBJ2-7; D is unclear. This CDR3 has 13 residues. The germline CDR1 and CDR2 sequences are SGHAT and FQNNGV. CDR3: CASPEEAPYEQHF. The CDR3 DNA reads as TGTGCCAGCCCCGAAGAGGCGCCCTACGAGCAGCACTTC.

Turning to this clonotype: At one boundary the junction diverges from the germline segment, which might be a read error. The rearrangement joins TRBV11-3 to TRBJ2-2; 7 bases agree with TRBD1. CDR1 SGHNT and CDR2 YENEEA come from the germline V gene. This CDR3 is built from 14 residues. The CDR3 nucleotides are TGTACCAGCAGCTTAGGACAGGTTGACACCGGGGAGCTGTTT. It yields the protein CTSSLGQVDTGELF.

This clonotype has a count of ten or more. The chain has TRBV7-9 and TRBJ2-7; D uncertain. CDR1 is SEHNR, CDR2 FQNEAQ, per germline (reference sequence). The CDR3 has 14 residues. V shed 2 bases and J shed 2 bases, with 10 bases lying between them. The CDR3 DNA reads as TGTGCCAGCAGCTTATCCTCAGGTCCCTACGAGCAGTACTTC. It encodes CASSLSSGPYEQYF.

About this clonotype itself: This may be a read error: a much more frequent sequence differs by one nucleotide. The J gene is TRBJ2-7, the V gene TRBV7-8; no clear D gene. Germline CDR1 SGHVS, CDR2 FQNEAQ. The CDR3 totals 11 residues. The V and J ends lost 7 bases and 7 bases respectively, with 11 bases between them. CDR3 nucleotides: TGTGCCAGCAACTCAAAGACAGAGCAGTACTTC. Encoded protein: CASNSKTEQYF.

In regard to this clonotype: One end of the junction does not line up with germline, which may come from a read error. The V and J genes are TRBV11-2 and TRBJ2-1, with a weak D call TRBD2 (5 bases). The CDR3 spans 14 residues. Germline values: CDR1 SGHAT, CDR2 FQNNGV. In DNA form, the CDR3 reads TGTGCCAGCAGTTCAGCGGATCCTGGGAATGAACAGTTCTTC. It is translated as CASSSADPGNEQFF.

This clonotype is medium-sized (0.01 to 0.1%) in the sample. The rearrangement uses TRBV11-2 and TRBJ2-1; tentative D call: TRBD2 (5 bases). V was pared by 1 base and J by 6 bases, with 10 bases between. The germline CDR1 and CDR2 sequences are SGHAT and FQNNGV. The CDR3 has 14 amino acids. CDR3 loop: CASSLAGAANEQFF. CDR3 coding DNA: TGTGCCAGCAGCTTAGCCGGAGCGGCCAATGAGCAGTTCTTC.

A note on this clonotype: Compared with germline, one end of the junction differs, possibly owing to a read error. The chain carries TRBV2 and TRBJ2-2, with TRBD2 identical over 8 bases. Germline CDR1 is SNHLY and CDR2 is FYNNEI. This CDR3 has 16 residues. CDR3 in DNA: TGTGTCAGCAGTGGAGAAGCGAGCGGGAGATTCGGGGAGCTGTTTTTT. It specifies CVSSGEASGRFGELFF.

Turning to this clonotype: The junction and the germline gene differ at one end; a read error may be behind it. The chain employs TRBV30 and TRBJ1-1; possibly TRBD1 for D (6 bases). The CDR3 has 12 amino acids. CDR1 is GTSNPN, CDR2 SVGIG, per germline (reference sequence). Written as DNA, the CDR3 is TGTGCGGGGGGCAGGATGAGCACTGAAGCTATCTTT. It translates to CAGGRMSTEAIF.

In its sample, this clonotype was seen once. This chain connects TRBV18 to TRBJ2-1; unclear D gene. V was cut by 2 bases and J by 3 bases, with 8 bases left in between. Germline V gene lookup returns CDR1 KGHSH and CDR2 LQKENI. The length of the CDR3 is 14 residues. CDR3 in amino acids: CASSPYADYNEQFF. CDR3 coding DNA: TGTGCCAGCTCACCATACGCCGACTACAATGAGCAGTTCTTC.

V gene TRBV6-1 combines with J gene TRBJ1-2, with D possibly TRBD1 on 5 matching bases. The CDR3 covers 13 residues. The ends were cut back, 9 bases at V and 3 bases at J, with 14 bases in the middle. Germline values: CDR1 MNHNS, CDR2 SASEGT. Here the CDR3 DNA reads TGTGCCAGTGATAGGGACGGATACTATGGCTACACCTTC. It yields the protein CASDRDGYYGYTF.

With respect to this clonotype: A junction end diverges from the germline sequence, so it may reflect a read error. The chain combines TRBV29-1 with TRBJ1-3; D is unclear. CDR3 length: 14 amino acids. Germline CDR1 and CDR2: SQVTM and ANQGSEA. The CDR3 protein is CRVEPQALGNTIYF. CDR3 sequence (DNA): TGCAGGGTTGAGCCCCAAGCCCTCGGGAACACCATATATTTT.

On this clonotype: Compared with germline, one end of the junction differs, possibly owing to a read error. The gene calls are TRBV4-2 and TRBJ2-7; 8 bases agree with TRBD2. The germline V gene encodes CDR1 LGHNA and CDR2 YNFKEQ. The CDR3 covers 17 residues. For the CDR3, the DNA is TGTGCCACTACTGGACTAGCAGGAGTTTATAGGTCCTACGAGCAGAACTTC. It is translated as CATTGLAGVYRSYEQNF.

As regards this clonotype: No conserved phenylalanine or tryptophan ends this CDR3, so it is likely a read error. This chain joins TRBV29-1 and TRBJ2-5, with 8 bases identical to TRBD2. Germline-derived CDR1 and CDR2 are SQVTM and ANQGSEA. This CDR3 comprises 14 residues. V was clipped by 6 bases and J by 5 bases; unmatched bases: 11. CDR3 nucleotides: TGCAGCGTGACCTCGGGGGGGATTCGGGAGACCCAGTACTCC. This gives the protein CSVTSGGIRETQYS.

This chain uses TRBV11-2 with TRBJ2-7; no firm D call. The CDR3 has 15 residues. CDR1 is SGHAT, CDR2 FQNNGV, per germline. V shed 7 bases and J shed 3 bases, with 19 bases lying between them. The CDR3 protein is CASNLSVEIFYEQYF. CDR3 nucleotide sequence: TGTGCCAGCAACCTATCTGTGGAAATATTCTACGAGCAGTACTTC.

As concerns this clonotype: One end of the junction fails to match germline, which may point to a read error. The V and J genes are TRBV6-1 and TRBJ2-3; TRBD1 might be the D (6 bases). Germline-derived CDR1 and CDR2 are MNHNS and SASEGT. This CDR3 comprises 16 residues. Written as DNA, the CDR3 is TGTGTCAGCAGTCAATTAGGGGGTTTAACCACAGATACGCAGTATTTC. Protein product: CVSSQLGGLTTDTQYF.